This T cell receptor beta chain was profiled in a study of identifying expanded T cells in peripheral blood. The V end was cut by 7 bases, the J end by 8 bases, with 15 bases between. The CDR3 contains 12 residues. Germline CDR1 is SQVTM and CDR2 is ANQGSEA. Measured with immunoSEQ multiplex PCR; TCRdb has only the in-frame clones, and not every one. The data show 100,000 to 150,000 clones, with more than 75% seen just once and approximately 3% held by the top ten. Sequencing was carried out using blood. The origin of this receptor is a person aged 18 to 75 in good health. This rearrangement joins TRBV29-1 to TRBJ2-1, with a tentative D call TRBD2 (5 bases). CDR3 residues: CSAREGWYEQFF. The CDR3 DNA reads TGCAGCGCTCGGGAAGGGTGGTATGAGCAGTTCTTC.